The 5 T cell receptor beta chains listed next were all sequenced from one sample in a study of T cells in Graves' hyperthyroidism and ophthalmopathy. Amplification of TCR beta CDR3 regions used RNA as the template. TCR CDR3 regions were first amplified by RT-PCR with HTBI primers. Using its own MiXCR run on the multiplex PCR reads, TCRdb lists one record per CDR3 protein. The sample includes hundreds of thousands of distinct CDR3 sequences, around 21% of them seen just once. What was sequenced was blood. Source of these receptors: a man aged 25 to 40 with Graves' ophthalmopathy.

This sequence joins TRBV10-3 and TRBJ2-3; tentative D call: TRBD2 (5 bases). The CDR3 totals 16 residues. Trimming took off 3 bases at V and 7 bases at J, with 20 bases between the two ends. The V gene's germline CDR1 is ENHRY and CDR2 SYGVKD. CDR3 sequence (DNA): TGTGCCATCAGTGATTACGACATAAGCGGTCGGAATACGCAGTATTTT. Protein sequence: CAISDYDISGRNTQYF.

The V and J genes are TRBV5-4 and TRBJ1-6; the D gene is possibly TRBD1 (6 bases). The CDR3 loop spans 15 amino acids. Germline V CDR1 and CDR2: SGHNT, YYREEE (reference sequence). Between the trimmed V and J ends, which lost 0 bases and 8 bases, there was a span of 12 bases. The CDR3: CASSLEGGAYSPLHF. The CDR3 coding sequence is TGTGCCAGCAGCTTGGAGGGGGGCGCCTATTCACCCCTCCACTTT.

In this sample, this clonotype turned up many times. The J gene is TRBJ2-5, the V gene TRBV3-1; D is ambiguous. The CDR3 has 16 residues. Trimming pared 2 bases from V and 2 bases from J, leaving 15 bases between. The germline V gene encodes CDR1 LGHDT and CDR2 YNNKEL (reference sequence). CDR3 amino acids: CASSQKGVELQETQYF. The CDR3 bases are TGTGCCAGCAGCCAAAAGGGTGTGGAGCTACAAGAGACCCAGTACTTC.

This clonotype was counted many times. V usage is TRBV11-2 and J usage is TRBJ1-2, with D possibly TRBD1 on 5 matching bases. This CDR3 is built from 13 residues. The V end was cut by 4 bases, the J end by 2 bases, with 8 bases between. Looked up from germline, CDR1 is SGHAT and CDR2 is FQNNGV. The CDR3 loop is CASSSDTNYGYTF. In DNA form, the CDR3 reads TGTGCCAGCAGCTCGGACACAAACTATGGCTACACCTTC.

In this sample, this clonotype turned up a few times. CDR3 residues: CASTRTGQGQPQHF. CDR3 DNA sequence: TGTGCCAGCACGCGGACAGGGCAAGGTCAGCCCCAGCATTTT. V gene TRBV28 combines with J gene TRBJ1-5, with 8 bases identical to TRBD1. The CDR3 has 14 amino acids. Germline V gene data show CDR1 as MDHEN and CDR2 as SYDVKM. V lost 7 bases, J lost 6 bases, and 8 bases stayed unmatched. The whole variable domain, filled in from reference TRBV28 and TRBJ1-5, reads DVKVTQSSRYLVKRTGEKVFLECVQDMDHENMFWYRQDPGLGLRLIYFSYDVKMKEKGDIPEGYSVSREKKERFSLILESASTNQTSMYLCASTRTGQGQPQHFGDGTRLSIL.